This T cell receptor (beta chain) was recorded in a study of tumor-infiltrating lymphocytes in oesophageal squamous cell carcinoma. TCRdb processed the PCR reads anew with MiXCR; each CDR3 protein has one entry. The sample consists of about 10,000 distinct CDR3 sequences, around 53% of them appearing once. The CDR3 covers 15 residues. The germline gives CDR1 SGHVS, CDR2 FNYEAQ. Trimming removed 4 bases from V and 5 bases from J, with 18 bases in between. The sample consisted of esophageal tumor tissue. The J gene is TRBJ2-7, the V gene TRBV7-6; possibly TRBD1 or TRBD2 for D (5 bases each). The TCR originated in a male donor with esophageal squamous cell carcinoma. The CDR3 region is CASSSQRDPQDEQYF. As DNA, the CDR3 is TGTGCCAGCAGCTCCCAAAGGGACCCACAGGACGAGCAGTACTTC.